The 8 T cell receptor beta chains given below trace back to one sample, sequenced in a study of blood T cell repertoires in COVID-19. Clones were sequenced by immunoSEQ multiplex PCR, and TCRdb holds only the in-frame ones, with some missing. This table has around 200,000 clones, over 60% appearing once. The sample consisted of peripheral blood. The receptor set was obtained from a woman in her 70s with acute or convalescent COVID-19.

The chain combines TRBV19 with TRBJ2-1; D is perhaps TRBD1 (5 bases). The CDR3 totals 16 residues. Trimming removed 4 bases at V and 5 bases at J, with 18 bases between. The V gene's germline CDR1 is LNHDA and CDR2 SQIVND (reference sequence). Here the CDR3 DNA reads TGTGCCAGTAGTACCCCGCGCATTACAGGTAACAATGAGCAGTTCTTC. Translated: CASSTPRITGNNEQFF.

The V call is TRBV4-1, the J call TRBJ2-5; 9 bases agree with TRBD1. CDR1 and CDR2 from the germline V gene are MGHRA and YSYEKL. The CDR3 is 15 residues long. The V and J ends lost 4 bases and 5 bases, in that order; junction bases with no gene match: 8. The DNA for the CDR3 is TGCGCCAGCAGCCCTCCCGGGACAGGGAGGGAGACCCAGTACTTC. Amino acid sequence: CASSPPGTGRETQYF.

The V and J genes are TRBV3-1 (or the pseudogene TRBV3-2) and TRBJ2-1, with 10 positions matching TRBD1. This CDR3 contains 13 residues. CDR1 is LGHDT, CDR2 YNNKEL, per germline (reference sequence). V dropped 4 bases and J dropped 7; count of bases not matched to a gene: 1. The CDR3 DNA reads as TGTGCCAGCAGCCTGGACAGGGGGAATGAGCAGTTCTTC. It is translated as CASSLDRGNEQFF.

This rearrangement joins TRBV2 to TRBJ2-7; weak D call: TRBD1 (6 bases). The length of the CDR3 is 15 residues. V gave up 6 bases and J gave up 0 bases, with 15 bases separating them. CDR1 and CDR2 (germline): SNHLY, FYNNEI. CDR3 sequence reads: CASRKETGPSYEQYF. CDR3 coding DNA: TGTGCCAGCAGGAAGGAGACAGGTCCCTCCTACGAGCAGTACTTC.

The V gene is TRBV4-1, the J gene TRBJ2-7; D unresolved. The CDR3 contains 15 residues. V dropped 4 bases and J dropped 3 bases, with 16 bases sitting between them. The germline V gene encodes CDR1 MGHRA and CDR2 YSYEKL. CDR3 DNA sequence: TGCGCCAGCAGCCCCACCCTTCTCCCTAGCTACGAGCAGTACTTC. Translation gives CASSPTLLPSYEQYF.

The chain links TRBV6-6 to TRBJ2-7; possible D gene TRBD1, 5 bases. Germline assignment: CDR1 MNHNY and CDR2 SVGAGI (reference sequence). CDR3 size: 14 residues. V dropped 0 bases and J dropped 2 bases, with 8 bases sitting between them. The DNA for the CDR3 is TGTGCCAGCAGTTACTCTACAGGCGCCTACGAGCAGTACTTC. This sequence encodes CASSYSTGAYEQYF.

In nucleotides, the CDR3 is TGTGCCAGCTCCCAGGGGAGCGGGAACACTGAAGCTTTCTTT. Protein: CASSQGSGNTEAFF. V is TRBV7-3 and J is TRBJ1-1; the D gene is possibly TRBD1 (6 bases). V was pared by 8 bases and J by 1 base, with 14 bases between. Germline lookup yields CDR1 SGHTA and CDR2 FQGTGA. There are 14 residues in the CDR3.

The rearrangement links TRBV19 to TRBJ2-1; 10 bases agree with TRBD1. This CDR3 comprises 16 residues. The trim removed 4 bases at V and 5 bases at J, leaving 8 bases unmatched. Germline V gene data show CDR1 as LNHDA and CDR2 as SQIVND (reference sequence). CDR3 DNA: TGTGCCAGTAGTACAACCGGGACAGGGGCGGACAATGAGCAGTTCTTC. This translates into CASSTTGTGADNEQFF.